This T cell receptor beta chain was obtained from a study of blood T cells in healthy people across ages. Sample-barcoded 5' priming and a J-beta primer mix drove a second PCR of roughly 6 to 12 cycles. TCRdb recomputed calls from the 5' RACE reads with MiXCR, one row per CDR3 protein. The table shows around 1,500,000 distinct CDR3 sequences, with approximately 38% occurring only once. Study-level results: Conclusively comparing naive with antigen-experienced cells was impossible with unsorted PBMCs.

Concerning this clonotype: Antigen: not known.

Germline loops: CDR1 MNHEY, CDR2 SMNVEV (reference sequence). The CDR3 is made up of 15 amino acids. V gave up 8 bases and J gave up 4 bases; unmatched junction bases: 10. The source is a woman aged 18-29 years in good health. The sample consisted of blood. This sequence joins TRBV27 and TRBJ2-1; TRBD2 agrees at 8 bases. CDR3 protein: CASRTPASGYNEQFF. CDR3 in DNA: TGTGCCAGCCGAACGCCGGCTAGCGGGTACAATGAGCAGTTCTTC.